What follows describes a single TCR beta chain. Antigen: not known. The sample originates from a study of T cell responses to AZD1222 COVID-19 vaccine. Whole-study results and caveats: Just a handful of AZD1222 recipients were seropositive at baseline.

Libraries were prepared by immunoSEQ multiplex PCR; TCRdb keeps only in-frame clonotypes and omits some of them. Of roughly 150,000 clones listed, about 91% were seen once; the top ten hold about a tenth. V dropped 2 bases and J dropped 4 bases, with 12 bases sitting between them. This CDR3 is 16 amino acids long. CDR1 and CDR2 from the germline V gene are KGHSH and LQKENI. The receptor was isolated from an adult who received the AZD1222 COVID-19 vaccine. The material sequenced was peripheral blood, taken 28 days after the second AZD1222 dose. This chain joins TRBV18 and TRBJ1-6, with D perhaps TRBD1 (5 bases). CDR3 DNA sequence: TGTGCCAGCTCACCAGCGGGACGGAGTTATAATTCACCCCTCCACTTT. It is translated as CASSPAGRSYNSPLHF.